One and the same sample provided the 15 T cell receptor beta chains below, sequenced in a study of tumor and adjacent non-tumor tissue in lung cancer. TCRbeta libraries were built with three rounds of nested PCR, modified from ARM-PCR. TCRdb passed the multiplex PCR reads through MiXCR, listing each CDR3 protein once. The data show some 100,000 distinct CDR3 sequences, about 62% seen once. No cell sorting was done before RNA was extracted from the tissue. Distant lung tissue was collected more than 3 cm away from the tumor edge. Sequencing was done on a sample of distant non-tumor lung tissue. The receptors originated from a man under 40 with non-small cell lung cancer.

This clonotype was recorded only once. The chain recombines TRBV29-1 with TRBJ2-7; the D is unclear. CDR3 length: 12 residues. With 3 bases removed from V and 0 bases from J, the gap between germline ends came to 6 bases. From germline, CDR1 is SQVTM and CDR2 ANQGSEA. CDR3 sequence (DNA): TGCAGCGTTGACGTGCCCTCCTACGAGCAGTACTTC. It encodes CSVDVPSYEQYF.

This CDR3 is CSAGGQEGRMNTEAFF. CDR3 in DNA: TGCAGCGCTGGTGGACAGGAAGGTAGAATGAACACTGAAGCTTTCTTT. The J gene is TRBJ1-1, the V gene TRBV29-1, with 7 bases identical to TRBD1. The germline V gene has CDR1 SQVTM and CDR2 ANQGSEA. V gave up 7 bases and J gave up 0 bases; unmatched junction bases: 14. The CDR3 is made up of 16 amino acids.

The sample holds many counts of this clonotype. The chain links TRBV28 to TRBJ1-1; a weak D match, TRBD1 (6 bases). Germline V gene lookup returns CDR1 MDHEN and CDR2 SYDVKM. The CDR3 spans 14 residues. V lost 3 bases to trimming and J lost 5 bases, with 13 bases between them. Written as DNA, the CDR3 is TGTGCCAGCAGTTTGACAGAAGGGGGGACTGAAGCTTTCTTT. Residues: CASSLTEGGTEAFF. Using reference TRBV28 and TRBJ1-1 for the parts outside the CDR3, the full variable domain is DVKVTQSSRYLVKRTGEKVFLECVQDMDHENMFWYRQDPGLGLRLIYFSYDVKMKEKGDIPEGYSVSREKKERFSLILESASTNQTSMYLCASSLTEGGTEAFFGQGTRLTVV.

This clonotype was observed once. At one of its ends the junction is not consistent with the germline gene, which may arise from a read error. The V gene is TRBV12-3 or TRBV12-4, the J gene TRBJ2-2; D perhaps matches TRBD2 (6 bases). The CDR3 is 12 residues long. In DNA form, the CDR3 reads TGTACCAGCTCCCCGGGCGCCGGGGGGCTGTTTTTT. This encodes CTSSPGAGGLFF.

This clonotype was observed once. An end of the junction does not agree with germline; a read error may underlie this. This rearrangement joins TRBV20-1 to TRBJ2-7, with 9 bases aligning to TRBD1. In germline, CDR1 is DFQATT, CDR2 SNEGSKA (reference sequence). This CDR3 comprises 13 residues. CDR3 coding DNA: TGCAATGCTATAGAGGGACAGGGCCACGAGCAGTACTTC. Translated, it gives CNAIEGQGHEQYF.

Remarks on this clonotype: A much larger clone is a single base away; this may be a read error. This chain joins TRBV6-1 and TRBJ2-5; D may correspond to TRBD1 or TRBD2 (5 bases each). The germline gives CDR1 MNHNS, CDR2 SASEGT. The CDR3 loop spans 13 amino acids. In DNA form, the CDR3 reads TGTGCCAGAAGTGCCCTGGGGGTGGAGACCCAGTACTTC. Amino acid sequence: CARSALGVETQYF.

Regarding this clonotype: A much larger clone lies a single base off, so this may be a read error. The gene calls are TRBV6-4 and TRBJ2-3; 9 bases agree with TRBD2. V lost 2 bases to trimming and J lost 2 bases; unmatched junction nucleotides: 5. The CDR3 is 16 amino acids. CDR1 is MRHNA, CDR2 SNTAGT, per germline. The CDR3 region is CASSDASGEATDTQYF. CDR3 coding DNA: TGTGCCAGCAGTGACGCTAGCGGGGAGGCCACAGATACGCAGTATTTT.

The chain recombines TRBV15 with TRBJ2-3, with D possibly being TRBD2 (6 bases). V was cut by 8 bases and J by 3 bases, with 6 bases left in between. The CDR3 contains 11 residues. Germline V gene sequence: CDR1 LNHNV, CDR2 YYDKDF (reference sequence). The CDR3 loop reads CATGGTDTQYF. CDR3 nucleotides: TGTGCCACCGGAGGGACAGATACGCAGTATTTT. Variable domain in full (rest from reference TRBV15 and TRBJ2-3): DAMVIQNPRYQVTQFGKPVTLSCSQTLNHNVMYWYQQKSSQAPKLLFHYYDKDFNNEADTPDNFQSRRPNTSFCFLDIRSPGLGDTAMYLCATGGTDTQYFGPGTRLTVL.

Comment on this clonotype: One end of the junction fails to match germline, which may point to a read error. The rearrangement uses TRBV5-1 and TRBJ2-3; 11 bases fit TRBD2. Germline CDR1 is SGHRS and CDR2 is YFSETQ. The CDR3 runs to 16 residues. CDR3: CTSSLALAGGTDTQYF. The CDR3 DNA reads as TGCACCAGCAGCTTGGCGCTAGCGGGAGGTACAGATACGCAGTATTTT.

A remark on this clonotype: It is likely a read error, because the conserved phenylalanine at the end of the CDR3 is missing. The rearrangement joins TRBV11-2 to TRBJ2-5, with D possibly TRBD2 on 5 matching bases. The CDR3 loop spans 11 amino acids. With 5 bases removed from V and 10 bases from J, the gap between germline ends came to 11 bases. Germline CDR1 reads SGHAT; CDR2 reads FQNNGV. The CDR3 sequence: CASSISGLQYY. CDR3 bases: TGTGCCAGCAGCATCAGCGGACTCCAGTACTAC.

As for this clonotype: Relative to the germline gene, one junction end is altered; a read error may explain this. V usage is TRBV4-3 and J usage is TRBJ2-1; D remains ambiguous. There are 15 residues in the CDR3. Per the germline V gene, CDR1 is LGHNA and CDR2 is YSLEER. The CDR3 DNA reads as TGCGCCAGCAGCCAAGACAGTTCCACCTACATTGAGCAGTTCTTC. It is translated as CASSQDSSTYIEQFF.

CDR3 in amino acids: CASTGRCEQYF. Here the CDR3 DNA reads TGTGCCAGCACGGGCCGATGCGAGCAGTACTTC. The chain uses TRBV12-3 or TRBV12-4 and TRBJ2-7; no definite D call. V lost 7 bases to trimming and J lost 6 bases, with 10 bases between them. The CDR3 loop spans 11 amino acids.

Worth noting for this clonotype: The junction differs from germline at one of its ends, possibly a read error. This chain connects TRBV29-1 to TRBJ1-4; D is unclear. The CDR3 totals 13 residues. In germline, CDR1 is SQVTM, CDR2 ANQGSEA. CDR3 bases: TGCGGCGTTGAAGTGGTAACTATTGAAAAACTGTTTTTT. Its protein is CGVEVVTIEKLFF.

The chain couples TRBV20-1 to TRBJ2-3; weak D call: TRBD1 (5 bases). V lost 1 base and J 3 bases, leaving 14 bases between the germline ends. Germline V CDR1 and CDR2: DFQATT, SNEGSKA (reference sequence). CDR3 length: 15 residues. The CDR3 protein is CSARGQSPVTDTQYF. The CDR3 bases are TGCAGTGCTAGAGGACAGAGTCCCGTAACAGATACGCAGTATTTT.

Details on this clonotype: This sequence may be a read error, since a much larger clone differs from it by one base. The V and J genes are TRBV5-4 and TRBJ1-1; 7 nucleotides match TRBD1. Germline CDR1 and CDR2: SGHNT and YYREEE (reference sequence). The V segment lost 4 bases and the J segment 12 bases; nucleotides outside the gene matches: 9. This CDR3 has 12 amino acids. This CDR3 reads CASSQLAQGTFF. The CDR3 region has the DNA TGTGCCAGCAGCCAATTGGCACAGGGGACTTTCTTT.